The clone carrying this TCR beta chain was detected ten times or more. The antigen remains unidentified. V trimming: 6 bases; J trimming: 6 bases; junction bases outside the gene matches: 12. CDR1 and CDR2 (germline): MNHNS, SASEGT. The CDR3 loop spans 15 amino acids. TCRdb re-analysed the reads in MiXCR, keeping a single row per CDR3 protein. This table has around 190,000 distinct CDR3 sequences, around an eighth appearing once. This sample was included in a study of T cell repertoires in cytomegalovirus infection. Across the whole study: Both a matching HLA type and CMV infection were indicated by public TCR beta signatures. Overall study findings and caveats: CMV-specific TCR beta clonotypes restricted by HLA-C were the ones dominating the ex vivo response. Based on cumulative public TCR beta family frequency, carriers of CMV plus the relevant HLA were identified.

This receptor was taken from a human donor in good health (CMV status not recorded). Some clones in this sample may be carry-over from other donors' samples. This chain connects TRBV6-1 to TRBJ2-7, with 9 positions matching TRBD2. Sample: PBMCs. The CDR3 DNA follows: TGTGCCAGCAGGGGGGCACCGGGACTAGCTCGCGAGCAGTACGTC. This codes for CASRGAPGLAREQYV.